Below, 22 T cell receptor beta chains from the same sample are listed, as sequenced in a study of cytomegalovirus exposure and HLA in healthy donors. Assay: immunoSEQ multiplex PCR; the TCRdb copy retains only in-frame clones and omits some. The repertoire holds 200,000 to 250,000 clones, with less than 90% as singletons. Sequencing used PBMCs. The receptors shown here come from a woman between 18 and 30 years old in good health and CMV-seronegative.

This clone was recorded only once. The J gene is TRBJ1-5, the V gene TRBV30, with unresolved D. Germline-derived CDR1 and CDR2 are GTSNPN and SVGIG (reference sequence). There are 13 residues in the CDR3. Trimming shortened V by 1 base and J by 4 bases, and 8 bases separated the two germline ends. For the CDR3, the DNA is TGTGCCTGGAGTGCTGGCCCAAATCAGCCCCAGCATTTT. The encoded protein is CAWSAGPNQPQHF.

The chain employs TRBV4-1 and TRBJ1-5, with a tentative D call TRBD1 (6 bases). CDR3 length: 16 residues. Deletions cut 3 bases from V and 7 bases from J, with 19 bases between. The germline V gene has CDR1 MGHRA and CDR2 YSYEKL. The CDR3 protein is CASSQRELRGRQPQHF. In nucleotides, the CDR3 is TGCGCCAGCAGCCAGAGGGAACTCAGGGGCCGGCAGCCCCAGCATTTT.

This clone was counted a single time. This chain uses TRBV4-1 with TRBJ1-2; D gene ambiguous. The CDR3 has 14 amino acids. Trimming removed 4 bases at V and 8 bases at J, with 17 bases between. CDR1 and CDR2 from the germline V gene are MGHRA and YSYEKL. This CDR3 reads CASSLGDGPRGYTF. As DNA, the CDR3 is TGCGCCAGCAGCCTGGGCGACGGTCCTCGCGGCTACACCTTC.

CDR3 DNA sequence: TGTGCCAGCAGTGAAGCGCCGACAAGGAATCAGCCCCAGCATTTT. As protein: CASSEAPTRNQPQHF. The chain combines TRBV6-1 with TRBJ1-5, with D hard to call. Germline CDR1 MNHNS, CDR2 SASEGT. The CDR3 is made up of 15 amino acids. Between the trimmed V and J ends, which lost 0 bases and 4 bases, there was a span of 10 bases.

The chain recombines TRBV7-2 with TRBJ1-6, with D maybe TRBD1 (5 bases). The CDR3 consists of 17 residues. The germline gives CDR1 SGHTA, CDR2 FQGNSA. The ends were cut back, 4 bases at V and 7 bases at J, with 20 bases in the middle. The CDR3 reads CASSSLSRGGSNSPLHF. The CDR3 DNA follows: TGTGCCAGCAGCTCTCTATCTAGGGGAGGCTCAAATTCACCCCTCCACTTT.

The J gene is TRBJ2-3, the V gene TRBV2; no reliable D call. Germline CDR1 is SNHLY and CDR2 is FYNNEI. Trimming cost V 5 bases and J 0 bases, with 12 bases left between them. This CDR3 comprises 15 residues. The CDR3 DNA reads TGTGCCAGCAGTAAAGGCGTGACTAGCACAGATACGCAGTATTTT. Residues: CASSKGVTSTDTQYF.

The V and J genes are TRBV4-1 and TRBJ2-2; 8 bases are shared with TRBD1. Per the germline V gene, CDR1 is MGHRA and CDR2 is YSYEKL. The CDR3 runs to 16 residues. With V trimmed by 1 base and J by 4 bases, 5 bases remained unmatched. The CDR3 sequence: CASSQAWTGFTGELFF. The CDR3 bases are TGCGCCAGCAGCCAAGCTTGGACAGGGTTCACCGGGGAGCTGTTTTTT.

This rearrangement joins TRBV28 to TRBJ2-1; 8 nucleotides align to TRBD1. The CDR3 loop spans 14 amino acids. After removal of 5 bases from V and 7 bases from J, the junction contained 7 bases not matched to a gene. Germline V gene lookup returns CDR1 MDHEN and CDR2 SYDVKM. CDR3 DNA sequence: TGTGCCAGCAGTCCGTCTTACAGGGGGAATGAGCAGTTCTTC. Residues: CASSPSYRGNEQFF. The whole variable domain, filled in from reference TRBV28 and TRBJ2-1, reads DVKVTQSSRYLVKRTGEKVFLECVQDMDHENMFWYRQDPGLGLRLIYFSYDVKMKEKGDIPEGYSVSREKKERFSLILESASTNQTSMYLCASSPSYRGNEQFFGPGTRLTVL.

This rearrangement joins TRBV5-1 to TRBJ2-5; unclear D gene. The CDR3 runs 12 residues. CDR1 and CDR2 (germline): SGHRS, YFSETQ. V dropped 4 bases and J dropped 1 base, with 5 bases sitting between them. The CDR3 region is CASSQFQETQYF. The DNA of the CDR3 is TGCGCCAGCAGCCAGTTCCAAGAGACCCAGTACTTC.

The chain links TRBV18 to TRBJ2-3; 9 bases line up with TRBD2. Germline V gene sequence: CDR1 KGHSH, CDR2 LQKENI. The V gene end was trimmed by 2 bases and the J gene end by 0 bases; junction bases not matched to a gene: 3. The CDR3 runs 16 residues. CDR3 in amino acids: CASSPGLALSTDTQYF. The CDR3 nucleotides read TGTGCCAGCTCACCAGGACTAGCGCTAAGCACAGATACGCAGTATTTT.

V usage is TRBV28 and J usage is TRBJ1-1; tentative D call: TRBD1 (5 bases). V was clipped by 4 bases and J by 0 bases, with 15 bases between them. This CDR3 is 16 amino acids long. Germline CDR1 reads MDHEN; CDR2 reads SYDVKM. For the CDR3, the DNA is TGTGCCAGCAGTTGGGCCTTGACAGACTTGAACACTGAAGCTTTCTTT. Protein product: CASSWALTDLNTEAFF.

This chain uses TRBV19 with TRBJ2-7, with D possibly TRBD1 on 5 matching bases. This CDR3 contains 13 residues. With 3 bases removed from V and 1 base from J, the gap between germline ends came to 7 bases. The germline V gene encodes CDR1 LNHDA and CDR2 SQIVND (reference sequence). The CDR3 coding sequence is TGTGCCAGTAGTATGGCAGGGTCCTACGAGCAGTACTTC. It yields the protein CASSMAGSYEQYF.

The gene calls are TRBV2 and TRBJ2-1; a possible D gene is TRBD1 (5 bases). The length of the CDR3 is 14 residues. V shed 4 bases and J shed 6 bases, with 13 bases lying between them. Germline loops: CDR1 SNHLY, CDR2 FYNNEI. For the CDR3, the DNA is TGTGCCAGCAGTGCCCCGGCTAGGGGCAATGAGCAGTTCTTC. It codes for CASSAPARGNEQFF.

This clone appeared once. This chain joins TRBV13 and TRBJ1-4; no firm D call. The V and J ends lost 2 bases and 2 bases respectively, with 6 bases between them. This CDR3 has 14 residues. CDR1 and CDR2 from the germline V gene are PRHDT and FYEKMQ (reference sequence). The CDR3 region is CASSLQGTNEKLFF. As DNA, the CDR3 is TGTGCCAGCAGCTTACAAGGCACTAATGAAAAACTGTTTTTT.

A few counts support this clone. The J gene is TRBJ1-2, the V gene TRBV6-6, with D possibly TRBD1 on 6 matching bases. Per the germline V gene, CDR1 is MNHNY and CDR2 is SVGAGI (reference sequence). V lost 4 bases to trimming and J lost 5 bases, with 8 bases between them. The CDR3 has 12 amino acids. Written as DNA, the CDR3 is TGTGCCAGCAGTTCCACAGGGTATGGCTACACCTTC. This translates into CASSSTGYGYTF.

The chain carries TRBV19 and TRBJ2-7; TRBD2 aligns across 11 bases. CDR3 size: 13 residues. Germline-derived CDR1 and CDR2 are LNHDA and SQIVND (reference sequence). Losses at the gene ends were 9 bases for V and 6 bases for J; bases not matched to a gene: 7. The CDR3 bases are TGTGCCAGCCAGCTAGCGGGAGGAAGCGAGCAGTACTTC. Translated, it gives CASQLAGGSEQYF. Full variable domain (rest looked up from reference TRBV19 and TRBJ2-7): DGGITQSPKYLFRKEGQNVTLSCEQNLNHDAMYWYRQDPGQGLRLIYYSQIVNDFQKGDIAEGYSVSREKKESFPLTVTSAQKNPTAFYLCASQLAGGSEQYFGPGTRLTVT.

The chain is built from TRBV10-1 and TRBJ1-2; D may be TRBD1 (5 bases). CDR3 length: 16 residues. V lost 2 bases and J 1 base, leaving 14 bases between the germline ends. CDR1 is WNHNN and CDR2 is SYGVQD in the germline V gene (reference sequence). The CDR3: CASSEGRASYNYGYTF. The CDR3 region has the DNA TGCGCCAGCAGTGAGGGCAGGGCTTCCTATAACTATGGCTACACCTTC.

The chain couples TRBV6-1 to TRBJ2-7; D may be TRBD2 (6 bases). Germline loops: CDR1 MNHNS, CDR2 SASEGT. The CDR3 is 13 amino acids. V lost 3 bases to trimming and J lost 4 bases, with 10 bases between them. CDR3 in amino acids: CASSERGNYEQYF. In DNA form, the CDR3 reads TGTGCCAGCAGTGAGCGGGGAAATTACGAGCAGTACTTC.

The V call is TRBV7-2, the J call TRBJ2-1, with 8 bases lining up with TRBD2. Germline V lookup: CDR1 SGHTA, CDR2 FQGNSA. The CDR3 is 15 residues long. V trimming: 8 bases; J trimming: 0 bases; junction bases outside the gene matches: 6. The CDR3 DNA sequence: TGTGCCAGCGGAGCTAGCGGGTTCTCCTACAATGAGCAGTTCTTC. Its protein product is CASGASGFSYNEQFF.

The V gene is TRBV27, the J gene TRBJ2-5, with TRBD1 matching over 10 bases. Germline CDR1 is MNHEY and CDR2 is SMNVEV (reference sequence). V lost 3 bases, J lost 3 bases, and 1 base stayed unmatched. The length of the CDR3 is 14 residues. The CDR3 sequence: CASSLGTGEETQYF. CDR3 coding DNA: TGTGCCAGCAGTTTGGGGACAGGGGAAGAGACCCAGTACTTC.

This clone was detected only once. The chain couples TRBV9 to TRBJ2-7; 7 positions agree with TRBD2. Looked up from germline, CDR1 is SGDLS and CDR2 is YYNGEE. The CDR3 covers 15 residues. V was clipped by 4 bases and J by 2 bases; unmatched bases: 9. CDR3 sequence reads: CASSLGLAETYEQYF. The DNA for the CDR3 is TGTGCCAGCAGCCTCGGGCTAGCGGAAACCTACGAGCAGTACTTC.

This clone has only a few counts. The rearrangement uses TRBV9 and TRBJ1-5; D is undetermined. Germline V gene sequence: CDR1 SGDLS, CDR2 YYNGEE. Trimming took 3 bases from V and 5 from J, leaving 12 bases between them. The CDR3 sequence is 14 residues long. The CDR3 spells CASSETDGYQPQHF. For the CDR3, the DNA is TGTGCCAGCAGCGAGACCGACGGGTATCAGCCCCAGCATTTT.